Sequencing of this TCR beta chain was carried out in a study of blood T cell repertoires in COVID-19. Across the study: COVID-19 samples from acute and convalescent phases originated in the United States, Italy and Spain. T cells, B-cell-depleted T cells, or PBMCs provided the cDNA or gDNA that served as material.

The CDR3 loop spans 19 amino acids. Trimming took 0 bases from V and 2 from J; bases not matched to a gene: 13. In germline, CDR1 is LGHDT, CDR2 YNNKEL (reference sequence). Donors were grouped by their self-reported clinical history. TCRdb's copy holds only in-frame clones and misses some; the assay was immunoSEQ multiplex PCR. This sample yields under 250,000 clones, of which more than 80% are seen a single time; roughly 3.7% belongs to the top ten. The specimen was PBMCs or T cells enriched from blood (not recorded which). V is TRBV3-1 (or the pseudogene TRBV3-2) and J is TRBJ2-3; 8 positions agree with TRBD2. This sequence was found in a woman aged 18-29 years in a cohort exposed to, infected with or recovered from COVID-19 (not recorded which). The CDR3 nucleotides read TGTGCCAGCAGCCAAGATTACCAACTACTAGCGGAGTACACAGATACGCAGTATTTT. It codes for CASSQDYQLLAEYTDTQYF.